The T cell receptor beta chain under discussion was sequenced for a study of Tregs in tolerant kidney transplant recipients. Study summary: Sorting of CD4+CD25+CD127- cells followed roughly 3-day belatacept mixed lymphocyte reactions, sometimes with roughly 5-day graft donor restimulation.

In germline, CDR1 is GTSNPN, CDR2 SVGIG (reference sequence). Trimming took 5 bases from V and 7 from J; bases not matched to a gene: 8. There are 12 residues in the CDR3. Only in-frame clones appear in the TCRdb table, and some are missing; sequencing was by immunoSEQ multiplex PCR. The table shows fewer than 45,000 clones, with nearly 97% occurring only once. In the case of this clone: Antigen specificity is unknown.

Material: Tregs from blood cultured with allogeneic cells. The chain joins TRBV30 to TRBJ2-7, with 7 bases identical to TRBD1. This TCR was sampled from a human donor in good health. The CDR3 region has the DNA TGTGCCTGGGCAGACAGGGCGCTAGAGCAGTACTTC. As protein: CAWADRALEQYF.